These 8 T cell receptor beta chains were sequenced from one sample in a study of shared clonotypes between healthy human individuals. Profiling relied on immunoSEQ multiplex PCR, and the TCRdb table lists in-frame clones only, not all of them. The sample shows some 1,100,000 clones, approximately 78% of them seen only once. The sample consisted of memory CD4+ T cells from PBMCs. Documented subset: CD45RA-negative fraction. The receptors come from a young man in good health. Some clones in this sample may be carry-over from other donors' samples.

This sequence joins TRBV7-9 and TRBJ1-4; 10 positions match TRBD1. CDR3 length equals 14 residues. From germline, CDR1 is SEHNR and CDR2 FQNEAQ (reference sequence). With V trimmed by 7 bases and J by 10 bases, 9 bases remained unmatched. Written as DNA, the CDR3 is TGTGCCAGCACCGACGACAGGGGGCTAGGAAAACTGTTTTTT. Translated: CASTDDRGLGKLFF.

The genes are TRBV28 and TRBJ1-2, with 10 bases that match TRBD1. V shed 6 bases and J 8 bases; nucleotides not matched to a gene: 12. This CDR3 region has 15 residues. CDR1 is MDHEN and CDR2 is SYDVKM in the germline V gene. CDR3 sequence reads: CASRATGTGARGYTF. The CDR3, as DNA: TGTGCCAGCAGGGCTACCGGGACAGGGGCCCGGGGCTACACCTTC.

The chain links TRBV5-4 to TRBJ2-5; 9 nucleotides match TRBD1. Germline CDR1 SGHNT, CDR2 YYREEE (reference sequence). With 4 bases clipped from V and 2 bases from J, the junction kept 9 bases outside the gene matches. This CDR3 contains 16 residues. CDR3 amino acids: CASSPPGTGTQETQYF. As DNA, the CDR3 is TGTGCCAGCAGCCCCCCCGGGACAGGGACGCAAGAGACCCAGTACTTC.

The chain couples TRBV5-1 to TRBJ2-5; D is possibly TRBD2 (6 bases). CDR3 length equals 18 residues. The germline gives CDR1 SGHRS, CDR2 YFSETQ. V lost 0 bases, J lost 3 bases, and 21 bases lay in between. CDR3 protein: CASSLGISGLGKEETQYF. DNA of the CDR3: TGCGCCAGCAGCTTGGGTATATCGGGACTCGGAAAGGAAGAGACCCAGTACTTC. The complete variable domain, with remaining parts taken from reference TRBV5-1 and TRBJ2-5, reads KAGVTQTPRYLIKTRGQQVTLSCSPISGHRSVSWYQQTPGQGLQFLFEYFSETQRNKGNFPGRFSGRQFSNSRSEMNVSTLELGDSALYLCASSLGISGLGKEETQYFGPGTRLLVL.

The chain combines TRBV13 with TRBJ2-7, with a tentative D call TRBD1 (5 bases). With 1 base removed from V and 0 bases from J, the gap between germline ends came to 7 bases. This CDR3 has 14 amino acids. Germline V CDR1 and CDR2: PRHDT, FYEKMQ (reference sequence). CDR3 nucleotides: TGTGCCAGCAGCTTAGACAGGTTCTCCTACGAGCAGTACTTC. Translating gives CASSLDRFSYEQYF. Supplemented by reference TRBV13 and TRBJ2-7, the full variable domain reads AAGVIQSPRHLIKEKRETATLKCYPIPRHDTVYWYQQGPGQDPQFLISFYEKMQSDKGSIPDRFSAQQFSDYHSELNMSSLELGDSALYFCASSLDRFSYEQYFGPGTRLTVT.

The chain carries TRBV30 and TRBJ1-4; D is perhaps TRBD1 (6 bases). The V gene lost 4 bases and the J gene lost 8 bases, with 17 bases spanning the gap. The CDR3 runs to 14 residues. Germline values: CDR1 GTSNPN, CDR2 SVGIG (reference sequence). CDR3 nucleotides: TGTGCCTGGAACCAGGGGCTTTCAAGCGAAAAACTGTTTTTT. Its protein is CAWNQGLSSEKLFF.

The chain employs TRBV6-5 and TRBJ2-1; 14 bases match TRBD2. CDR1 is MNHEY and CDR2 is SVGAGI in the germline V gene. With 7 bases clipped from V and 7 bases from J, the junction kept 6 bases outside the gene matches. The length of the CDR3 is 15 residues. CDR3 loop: CASNGLAGGRNEQFF. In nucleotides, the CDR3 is TGTGCCAGCAACGGACTAGCGGGGGGAAGAAATGAGCAGTTCTTC.

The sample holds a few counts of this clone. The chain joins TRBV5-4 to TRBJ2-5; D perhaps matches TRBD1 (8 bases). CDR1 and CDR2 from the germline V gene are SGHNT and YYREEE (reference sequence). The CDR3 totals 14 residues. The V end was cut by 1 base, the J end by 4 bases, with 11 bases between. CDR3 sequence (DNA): TGTGCCAGCAGCTTGACAGGGGGGGGAGAGACCCAGTACTTC. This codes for CASSLTGGGETQYF.